The rows below give T cell receptor beta chains drawn from one sample of a study of blood T cell repertoires in COVID-19. The repertoire was sequenced with immunoSEQ multiplex PCR; TCRdb's copy has only in-frame clones and lacks some. The data hold tens of thousands of clones, with about nine tenths observed a single time. The sequenced sample was peripheral blood. These receptors all come from a human donor with active COVID-19. The donor label of this sample is uncertain. Each CDR3 is given without its conserved first and last residue. D genes are given only for firm matches.

v_call: TRBV27
d_call: NA
j_call: TRBJ1-1
cdr3_aa: ASSLYRVGTEAF

v_call: TRBV10-2
d_call: TRBD2
j_call: TRBJ2-3
cdr3_aa: ASRPGLALITDTQY

v_call: TRBV6-5
d_call: NA
j_call: TRBJ2-2
cdr3_aa: ASSRAVGELF

v_call: TRBV15
d_call: NA
j_call: TRBJ2-7
cdr3_aa: ATSRDSGEGDYEQY

v_call: TRBV2
d_call: TRBD2
j_call: TRBJ2-4
cdr3_aa: ASSEVAGANIQY

v_call: TRBV11-2
d_call: TRBD1
j_call: TRBJ2-6
cdr3_aa: ASSLPRTGTTGANVLT

v_call: TRBV9
d_call: TRBD2
j_call: TRBJ2-5
cdr3_aa: ASSPTSAEETQY

v_call: TRBV7-2
d_call: NA
j_call: TRBJ2-5
cdr3_aa: ASSLRGGYQETQY

v_call: TRBV14
d_call: TRBD1
j_call: TRBJ2-5
cdr3_aa: ASSQGTGGMETQY

v_call: TRBV7-2
d_call: NA
j_call: TRBJ2-7
cdr3_aa: ASSSRDTYYEQY

v_call: TRBV27
d_call: TRBD2
j_call: TRBJ2-7
cdr3_aa: ASSLRDYYEQY

v_call: TRBV5-1
d_call: TRBD2
j_call: TRBJ2-3
cdr3_aa: ASSLARAGAGTDTQY

v_call: TRBV28
d_call: NA
j_call: TRBJ2-1
cdr3_aa: ASSSQALYNEQF

v_call: TRBV27
d_call: NA
j_call: TRBJ2-1
cdr3_aa: ASSPLYYNEQF

v_call: TRBV27
d_call: TRBD2
j_call: TRBJ2-7
cdr3_aa: ASSPAFQAGGPHEQY

v_call: TRBV6-5
d_call: NA
j_call: TRBJ1-6
cdr3_aa: ASRFRQNSPLH

v_call: TRBV5-1
d_call: NA
j_call: TRBJ2-3
cdr3_aa: ASSLGRGRADTQY

v_call: TRBV7-2
d_call: TRBD1
j_call: TRBJ1-6
cdr3_aa: ASSLAGGDNSPLH

v_call: TRBV28
d_call: TRBD1
j_call: TRBJ1-4
cdr3_aa: ASSSPSQGGNEKLF

v_call: TRBV18
d_call: TRBD2
j_call: TRBJ2-3
cdr3_aa: ASSPSGGGTDTQY

v_call: TRBV5-4
d_call: TRBD1
j_call: TRBJ1-1
cdr3_aa: ASSFTGGPEAF

v_call: TRBV27
d_call: NA
j_call: TRBJ1-1
cdr3_aa: ASSLRSQPNTEAF

v_call: TRBV10-1
d_call: NA
j_call: TRBJ1-1
cdr3_aa: ASGPDRNTEAF

v_call: TRBV24-1
d_call: NA
j_call: TRBJ2-1
cdr3_aa: ATSERSRGRNEQF

v_call: TRBV6-5
d_call: TRBD2
j_call: TRBJ2-7
cdr3_aa: ASSYSSGGEQY

v_call: TRBV29-1
d_call: NA
j_call: TRBJ2-5
cdr3_aa: SVDPSQETQY

v_call: TRBV5-4
d_call: NA
j_call: TRBJ1-6
cdr3_aa: ASSSPSSVENSPLH

v_call: TRBV5-4
d_call: TRBD1
j_call: TRBJ2-1
cdr3_aa: ATQGQGSYNEQF

v_call: TRBV5-1
d_call: TRBD1
j_call: TRBJ1-2
cdr3_aa: ASTDGGGTNYGYT

v_call: TRBV28
d_call: TRBD1
j_call: TRBJ2-1
cdr3_aa: ASSSSGGGKHNEQF

v_call: TRBV28
d_call: TRBD1
j_call: TRBJ2-5
cdr3_aa: ASSYPGQGARETQY

v_call: TRBV5-6
d_call: NA
j_call: TRBJ1-2
cdr3_aa: ASSGTGTGYT

v_call: TRBV30
d_call: NA
j_call: TRBJ2-2
cdr3_aa: AWSVAEAGELF

v_call: TRBV7-2
d_call: NA
j_call: TRBJ2-7
cdr3_aa: ASSLALDNPAYEQY

v_call: TRBV11-2
d_call: TRBD1
j_call: TRBJ1-4
cdr3_aa: ASSLAGGEEKLF

v_call: TRBV5-4
d_call: TRBD1
j_call: TRBJ1-6
cdr3_aa: ASSWDRGYNSPLH

v_call: TRBV27
d_call: NA
j_call: TRBJ1-5
cdr3_aa: ASSPETANQPQH

v_call: TRBV25-1
d_call: TRBD1
j_call: TRBJ2-7
cdr3_aa: ASSEPISGQGGEQY

v_call: TRBV7-9
d_call: NA
j_call: TRBJ1-4
cdr3_aa: ASRVPQGSNEKLF

v_call: TRBV3-1/TRBV3-2
d_call: NA
j_call: TRBJ2-3
cdr3_aa: ASSQGAVSLRDTQY

v_call: TRBV4-2
d_call: NA
j_call: TRBJ2-3
cdr3_aa: VSSQEAQLAITDTQY

v_call: TRBV6-2/TRBV6-3
d_call: TRBD1
j_call: TRBJ2-7
cdr3_aa: ASSRRDSQYEQY

v_call: TRBV9
d_call: NA
j_call: TRBJ2-3
cdr3_aa: ASSVAPGADTQY

v_call: TRBV7-3
d_call: NA
j_call: TRBJ1-1
cdr3_aa: ASSLEGNTEAF

v_call: TRBV5-4
d_call: NA
j_call: TRBJ2-1
cdr3_aa: ASSFTGEQF

v_call: TRBV30
d_call: TRBD1
j_call: TRBJ2-3
cdr3_aa: AWARGLSTDTQY

v_call: TRBV6-6
d_call: TRBD2
j_call: TRBJ2-1
cdr3_aa: ASRDSGGTNNEQF

v_call: TRBV11-3
d_call: TRBD2
j_call: TRBJ2-1
cdr3_aa: ASSLGTSGYEQF

v_call: TRBV19
d_call: TRBD1
j_call: TRBJ1-1
cdr3_aa: ASSRDRDRSEAF

v_call: TRBV7-2
d_call: TRBD2
j_call: TRBJ2-1
cdr3_aa: ASSLGRGLYNEQF

v_call: TRBV6-2/TRBV6-3
d_call: TRBD1
j_call: TRBJ1-5
cdr3_aa: ASSPPRTGGGWPQH

v_call: TRBV5-1
d_call: NA
j_call: TRBJ2-1
cdr3_aa: ASSRNGDEGEQF

v_call: TRBV5-1
d_call: TRBD1
j_call: TRBJ1-5
cdr3_aa: ASSLDGTAEPQH